Listed below are T cell receptor beta chains from one sample, sequenced in a study of blood T cells in healthy people across ages. One entry per CDR3 protein results from TCRdb running MiXCR on the 5' RACE reads. Found here are over 1,200,000 distinct CDR3 sequences, around 55% of them singletons; the top ten hold about 6.7%. Sequencing input: blood. Receptor source: a man between 18 and 35 years old in good health. CDR3s include the opening cysteine and the closing phenylalanine or tryptophan. Each record gives: CDR3 protein, CDR3 DNA, V gene, D gene, clone size, J gene. D genes are given only for firm matches. Only some rows state a clone size, as once, few, many or a class for expanded clones.

CASSWTENTEAFF TGTGCCAGCAGCTGGACAGAGAACACTGAAGCTTTCTTT TRBV6-5 . . TRBJ1-1
CASSYSGRALTF TGTGCCAGCAGTTACTCAGGCAGGGCCCTCACCTTC TRBV6-5 . . TRBJ1-2
CASSVVSLYEQYF TGCGCCAGCAGTGTTGTTTCCCTCTACGAGCAGTACTTC TRBV10-2 . . TRBJ2-7
CSVRDTGELFF TGCAGCGTTCGCGACACCGGGGAGCTGTTTTTT TRBV29-1 . . TRBJ2-2
CAGSPRGQGHEQYF TGTGCCGGCAGCCCTCGCGGACAGGGCCACGAGCAGTACTTC TRBV7-2 TRBD1 . TRBJ2-7
CASSARQGPSSYNEQFF TGTGCCAGCAGCGCCCGACAGGGGCCCAGCTCCTACAATGAGCAGTTCTTC TRBV9 TRBD1 . TRBJ2-1
CAISEQGETQYF TGTGCCATCAGTGAGCAGGGAGAGACCCAGTACTTC TRBV10-3 . few TRBJ2-5
CSARDPLTADTQYF TGCAGTGCTAGAGATCCCCTGACGGCAGATACGCAGTATTTT TRBV20-1 . . TRBJ2-3
CASSFEGGGNQPQHF TGTGCCAGCAGTTTTGAGGGGGGCGGAAATCAGCCCCAGCATTTT TRBV12-3/TRBV12-4 . . TRBJ1-5
CASSGGQPHTDTQYF TGCGCCAGCAGCGGGGGACAGCCCCACACAGATACGCAGTATTTT TRBV5-1 TRBD1 . TRBJ2-3
CSASAGRYNEQFF TGCAGTGCTAGTGCCGGAAGATACAATGAGCAGTTCTTC TRBV20-1 . . TRBJ2-1
CASSPRLAGGLDEQYF TGTGCCAGCAGCCCTAGACTAGCGGGGGGACTCGACGAGCAGTACTTC TRBV4-2 TRBD2 . TRBJ2-7
CANRGSGGANVLTF TGTGCCAACCGGGGCTCTGGTGGGGCCAACGTCCTGACTTTC TRBV12-3/TRBV12-4 . many TRBJ2-6
CSVDHDRSYNEQFF TGCAGCGTTGATCACGACCGCTCCTACAATGAGCAGTTCTTC TRBV29-1 . once TRBJ2-1
CASSLSRGRSVYEQYF TGTGCCAGCAGTTTATCGAGAGGCCGTAGTGTCTACGAGCAGTACTTC TRBV27 . . TRBJ2-7
CASSLSIQETQYF TGTGCCAGCAGTTTATCTATCCAAGAGACCCAGTACTTC TRBV27 . . TRBJ2-5
CASSYSSQFQETQYF TGTGCCAGCAGTTACTCGAGTCAGTTCCAAGAGACCCAGTACTTC TRBV6-5 . few TRBJ2-5
CASSETALQGEKLFF TGTGCCAGCAGCGAAACCGCACTACAGGGCGAAAAACTGTTTTTT TRBV14 . . TRBJ1-4
CASSPGTVGGETQYF TGTGCCAGCAGTCCGGGGACAGTCGGAGGGGAGACCCAGTACTTC TRBV27 . . TRBJ2-5
CAISESKVLGSIETQYF TGTGCCATCAGTGAGTCGAAGGTTTTGGGGAGTATAGAGACCCAGTACTTC TRBV10-3 . few TRBJ2-5
CSVEDLDRGFYHYGYTF TGCAGCGTTGAAGATCTGGACAGGGGGTTTTACCACTATGGCTACACCTTC TRBV29-1 TRBD1 . TRBJ1-2
CASSPWSGTVDTGELFF TGCGCCAGCAGCCCGTGGAGCGGGACCGTGGACACCGGGGAGCTGTTTTTT TRBV4-1 TRBD2 . TRBJ2-2
CASGQRGSYNEQFF TGTGCCAGCGGGCAGCGGGGCTCCTACAATGAGCAGTTCTTC TRBV3-1 TRBD2 once TRBJ2-1
CSARESLAGANEQFF TGCAGTGCTAGAGAAAGCCTAGCGGGTGCCAATGAGCAGTTCTTC TRBV20-1 TRBD2 . TRBJ2-1
CASSDPGQGGYGYTF TGTGCCAGCAGTGATCCGGGACAGGGAGGCTATGGCTACACCTTC TRBV12-3/TRBV12-4 TRBD1 . TRBJ1-2
CASSLSANPPHEQYF TGTGCCAGCAGTTTATCAGCCAACCCTCCCCACGAGCAGTACTTC TRBV27 . . TRBJ2-7
CSARDLAGGGSETQYF TGCAGTGCTAGAGACTTAGCGGGAGGGGGCAGTGAGACCCAGTACTTC TRBV20-1 TRBD2 . TRBJ2-5
CASSGSGSPYIQYF TGCGCCAGCAGCGGCAGCGGGAGCCCGTACATTCAGTACTTC TRBV5-1 TRBD2 few TRBJ2-4
CASSPPHSYQETQYF TGTGCCAGCAGCCCTCCCCATTCGTACCAAGAGACCCAGTACTTC TRBV11-2 . . TRBJ2-5
CASSIAGQGSYEQYF TGTGCCAGCAGCATCGCAGGACAGGGGTCCTACGAGCAGTACTTC TRBV6-5 TRBD1 . TRBJ2-7
CASSFASEALGGYTF TGTGCCAGCAGCTTTGCTTCCGAGGCCCTAGGGGGCTACACCTTC TRBV7-9 . . TRBJ1-2
CASSYTTGGYNEQYF TGTGCCAGCAGCTATACTACCGGGGGCTACAATGAGCAGTACTTC TRBV7-2 . . TRBJ2-5
CASSFMSGTYEQYF TGTGCCAGCAGCTTCATGAGCGGCACCTACGAGCAGTACTTC TRBV7-9 . . TRBJ2-7
CASSGTGVDIQYF TGTGCCAGCAGTGGGACAGGGGTGGACATTCAGTACTTC TRBV2 TRBD1 few TRBJ2-4
CASSQGPSGVNEQYF TGCGCCAGCAGCCAAGGCCCTAGCGGGGTCAATGAGCAGTACTTC TRBV4-3 TRBD2 once TRBJ2-4
CASSFIRPGEGYGYTF TGTGCCAGCTCCTTTATCCGTCCAGGGGAAGGCTATGGCTACACCTTC TRBV6-5 . . TRBJ1-2
CASPDPSKRTSGKHEQFF TGTGCCAGTCCGGACCCATCGAAACGGACTAGCGGGAAGCATGAGCAGTTCTTC TRBV2 TRBD2 . TRBJ2-1
CASRPPGAYEQYF TGTGCCAGCAGGCCCCCCGGGGCCTACGAGCAGTACTTC TRBV6-1 . . TRBJ2-7
CASRSQGRDYGYTF TGTGCCAGCAGATCTCAGGGGCGAGACTATGGCTACACCTTC TRBV12-3/TRBV12-4 . . TRBJ1-2
CAIRTSGSRTDTQYF TGTGCCATCAGGACTAGCGGGAGTCGGACAGATACGCAGTATTTT TRBV10-3 TRBD2 few TRBJ2-3
CASSLNKEPTQYF TGCGCCAGCAGCTTGAACAAGGAACCTACGCAGTATTTT TRBV5-1 . . TRBJ2-3
CASSLSATSGFQETQYF TGTGCCAGCAGCCTTTCGGCGACTAGCGGATTCCAAGAGACCCAGTACTTC TRBV7-9 TRBD2 . TRBJ2-5
CASSWQGSDGYTF TGTGCCAGCAGTTGGCAGGGAAGTGACGGCTACACCTTC TRBV28 . . TRBJ1-2
CASSRLSGGASGNEQYF TGTGCCAGCAGCCGCCTCAGCGGGGGGGCGTCAGGCAATGAGCAGTACTTC TRBV2 TRBD2 . TRBJ2-5
CAISAQGAFEAFF TGTGCCATCAGTGCTCAGGGGGCTTTTGAAGCTTTCTTT TRBV10-3 TRBD1 . TRBJ1-1
CASSPAGLRATEAFF TGTGCCAGCAGCCCAGCGGGCCTGCGGGCCACTGAAGCTTTCTTT TRBV11-2 . . TRBJ1-1
CASSQGYSGGELFF TGTGCCAGCAGCCAAGGGTACTCAGGAGGGGAGCTGTTTTTT TRBV4-2 . few TRBJ2-2
CASSFGGTTEAFF TGTGCCAGCAGTTTCGGGGGGACCACTGAAGCTTTCTTT TRBV27 . . TRBJ1-1
CASTMRQGPYEQYF TGTGCCAGCACCATGAGACAGGGACCTTACGAGCAGTACTTC TRBV6-5 TRBD1 . TRBJ2-7
CASSLAGAERTDTQYF TGCGCCAGCAGCTTAGCCGGAGCGGAGCGCACAGATACGCAGTATTTT TRBV5-1 . few TRBJ2-3
CSARDLRRNEKLFF TGCAGTGCTAGAGATCTCAGAAGAAATGAAAAACTGTTTTTT TRBV20-1 . . TRBJ1-4
CSVAYVRQGFHEQYF TGCAGCGTTGCGTACGTAAGGCAGGGGTTCCACGAGCAGTACTTC TRBV29-1 . . TRBJ2-7
CASSLGVSGGTSYNEQFF TGTGCCAGCAGCTTAGGGGTTAGCGGGGGGACGTCCTACAATGAGCAGTTCTTC TRBV11-3 TRBD2 . TRBJ2-1
CASSQNTRRANDEQFF TGCGCCAGCAGCCAAAATACACGACGTGCTAACGATGAGCAGTTCTTC TRBV4-3 . . TRBJ2-1
CASSLGQRRVEKLFF TGTGCCAGCAGCTTGGGACAGCGACGAGTAGAAAAACTGTTTTTT TRBV6-5 TRBD1 . TRBJ1-4
CASQYTGTLNEQFF TGTGCCAGCCAATATACCGGGACCCTCAATGAGCAGTTCTTC TRBV4-2 . . TRBJ2-1
CASSLSASGRADNEQYF TGTGCCAGCAGCTTATCTGCTAGCGGGAGGGCCGACAATGAGCAGTACTTC TRBV7-9 TRBD2 . TRBJ2-5